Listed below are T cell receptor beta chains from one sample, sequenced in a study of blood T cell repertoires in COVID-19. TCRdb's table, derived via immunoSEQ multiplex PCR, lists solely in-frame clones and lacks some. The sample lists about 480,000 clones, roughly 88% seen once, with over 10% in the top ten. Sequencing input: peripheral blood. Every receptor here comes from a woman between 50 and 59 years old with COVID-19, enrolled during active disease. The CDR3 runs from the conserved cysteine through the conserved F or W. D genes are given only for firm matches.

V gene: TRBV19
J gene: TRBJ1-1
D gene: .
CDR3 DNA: TGTGCCAGTAGGCCAGGCCGCATGAACACTGAAGCTTTCTTT
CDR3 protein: CASRPGRMNTEAFF

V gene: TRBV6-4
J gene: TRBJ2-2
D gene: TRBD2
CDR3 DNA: TGTGCCAGCAGCCCTCTAGCGGGGGGAATGACCGGGGAGCTGTTTTTT
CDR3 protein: CASSPLAGGMTGELFF

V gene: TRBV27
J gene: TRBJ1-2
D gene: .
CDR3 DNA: TGTGCCAGCAGTTTTGTAGCCACTCATGGCTACACCTTC
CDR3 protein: CASSFVATHGYTF

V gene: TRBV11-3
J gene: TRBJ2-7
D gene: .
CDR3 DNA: TGTGCCAGCAGCTTATTGTGCAGGGAAAAACTGTACGAGCAGTACTTC
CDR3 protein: CASSLLCREKLYEQYF

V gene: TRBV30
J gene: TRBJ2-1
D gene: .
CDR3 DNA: TGTGCCTGGAGTGTAACCGGCGGTCGAACCTACAATGAGCAGTTCTTC
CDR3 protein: CAWSVTGGRTYNEQFF

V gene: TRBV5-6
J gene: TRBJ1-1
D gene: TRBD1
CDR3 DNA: TGTGCCAGCAGCTCCGGGACAGGGGGTAACGAAGCTTTCTTT
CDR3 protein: CASSSGTGGNEAFF

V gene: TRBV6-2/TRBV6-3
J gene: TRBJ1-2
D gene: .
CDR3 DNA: TGTGCCAGCAGTTTGACTCACGGCAGGGCGGATACCTATGGCTACACCTTC
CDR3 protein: CASSLTHGRADTYGYTF

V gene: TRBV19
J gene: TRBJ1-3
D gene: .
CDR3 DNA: TGTGCCAGTAGTATAAACCGCGGGGGCGAAAACACCATATATTTT
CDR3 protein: CASSINRGGENTIYF

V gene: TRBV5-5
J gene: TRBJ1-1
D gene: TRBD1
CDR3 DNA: TGTGCCAGCAGAATCCTGACAGGGGGTGGCACTGAAGCTTTCTTT
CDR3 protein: CASRILTGGGTEAFF

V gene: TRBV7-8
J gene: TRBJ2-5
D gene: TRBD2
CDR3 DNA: TGTGCCAGCAGCTTACCAATCGGACTAGTCATTGATGAGACCCAGTACTTC
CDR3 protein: CASSLPIGLVIDETQYF

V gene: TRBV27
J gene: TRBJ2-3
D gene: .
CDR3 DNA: TGTGCCAGCAGGGACCTCCTCGGGGGACTCACAGATACGCAGTATTTT
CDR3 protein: CASRDLLGGLTDTQYF

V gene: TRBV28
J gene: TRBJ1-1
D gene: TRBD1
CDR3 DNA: TGTGCCAGCAGTTTAATGGCGACAGGGGGCCGGACTGAAGCTTTCTTT
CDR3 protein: CASSLMATGGRTEAFF

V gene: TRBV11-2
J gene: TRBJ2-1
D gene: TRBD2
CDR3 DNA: TGTGCCAGCATAATAAGCGGGGGGGCCTACAATGAGCAGTTCTTC
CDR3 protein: CASIISGGAYNEQFF

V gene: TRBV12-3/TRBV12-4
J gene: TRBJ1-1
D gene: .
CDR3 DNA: TGTGCCAGTTCCAAAAGCCCTGAAGCTTTCTTT
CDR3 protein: CASSKSPEAFF

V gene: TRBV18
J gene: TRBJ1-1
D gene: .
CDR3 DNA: TGTGCCAGCGCCACGGGGGGGGGCCGGACTGAAGCTTTCTTT
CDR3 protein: CASATGGGRTEAFF

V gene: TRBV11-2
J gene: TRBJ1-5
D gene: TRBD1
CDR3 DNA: TGTGCCAGCAGCTTAGGGCCGACAGGGTCACGTCAGCCCCAGCATTTT
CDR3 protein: CASSLGPTGSRQPQHF

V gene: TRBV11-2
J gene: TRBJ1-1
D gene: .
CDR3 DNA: TGTGCCAGCAGCTTACGGGGTCAGTACACTGAAGCTTTCTTT
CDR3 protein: CASSLRGQYTEAFF

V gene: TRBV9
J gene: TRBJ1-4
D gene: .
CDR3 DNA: TGTGCCAGCACCCCAGGGGAGGGGCCGGCTGAAAAACTGTTTTTT
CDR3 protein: CASTPGEGPAEKLFF

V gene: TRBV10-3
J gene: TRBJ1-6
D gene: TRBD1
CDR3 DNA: TGTGCCATCAGTGACGGACAGGGGGATTCACCCCTCCACTTT
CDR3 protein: CAISDGQGDSPLHF

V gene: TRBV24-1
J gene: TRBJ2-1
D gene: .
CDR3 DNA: TGTGCCACCAGGACTGTGTCCGGTGAGCAGTTCTTC
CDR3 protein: CATRTVSGEQFF

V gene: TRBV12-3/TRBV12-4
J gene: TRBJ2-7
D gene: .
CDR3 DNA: TGTGCCAGCAGTTTAGCGCCAGGTTACGAGCAGTACTTC
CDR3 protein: CASSLAPGYEQYF